The rows below give T cell receptor beta chains drawn from one sample of a study. MiXCR, applied by TCRdb to the RT-PCR reads, yields one record per CDR3 protein. The profile covers hundreds of thousands of distinct CDR3 sequences, with 13% to 15% appearing a single time and 3.6% taken by the ten largest. The sequenced material came from memory CD4+ T cells from blood. The receptors originated from a female donor in good health, serving as a healthy control. Both conserved end residues are part of each CDR3. D genes are given only for firm matches. Clone size is shown for a subset of rows, as once, few, many or a class of expanded clone.

V: TRBV20-1; J: TRBJ2-1; D: .; size: .; DNA: TGCAGTGCTGGCAGGGCCAAGGGGTACAATGAGCAGTTCTTC; CDR3: CSAGRAKGYNEQFF
V: TRBV5-1; J: TRBJ2-7; D: .; size: .; DNA: TGCGCCAGCAGCTTCGCCGTCAGCTCCTACGAGCAGTACTTC; CDR3: CASSFAVSSYEQYF
V: TRBV4-1; J: TRBJ1-1; D: .; size: .; DNA: TGCGCCAGCAGCCAGGACACGGGCACCCTGAAAGCTTTCTTT; CDR3: CASSQDTGTLKAFF
V: TRBV29-1; J: TRBJ2-2; D: .; size: many; DNA: TGCGCGGGACAGATAGAGACCGGGGAGCTGTTTTTT; CDR3: CAGQIETGELFF
V: TRBV12-3/TRBV12-4; J: TRBJ2-3; D: .; size: few; DNA: TGTGCCAGCAGTTTTAGACAGGAAAACACAGATACGCAGTATTTT; CDR3: CASSFRQENTDTQYF
V: TRBV5-8; J: TRBJ2-7; D: .; size: many; DNA: TGTGCCAGCAGAAGTAGCGGAAGGAGCTCCTACGAGCAGTACTTC; CDR3: CASRSSGRSSYEQYF
V: TRBV20-1; J: TRBJ1-4; D: .; size: few; DNA: TGCAGTGTAAGCCAGGGGAATGAAAAACTGTTTTTT; CDR3: CSVSQGNEKLFF
V: TRBV4-2; J: TRBJ1-2; D: .; size: .; DNA: TGTGCCAGCAGCCAAGACACCTCTCACAACTATGGCTACACCTTC; CDR3: CASSQDTSHNYGYTF
V: TRBV7-2; J: TRBJ2-5; D: TRBD1; size: many; DNA: TGTGCCAGCAGCCTGGACAGGGGGAGACAAGAGACCCAGTACTTC; CDR3: CASSLDRGRQETQYF
V: TRBV20-1; J: TRBJ2-1; D: .; size: many; DNA: TGCAGTGCCCTACGGGGGGCACAGGAGCAGTTCTTC; CDR3: CSALRGAQEQFF
V: TRBV11-2; J: TRBJ2-5; D: .; size: .; DNA: TGTGCCAGCAGCCCCATGGGAGGCGGCTCCTACAATGAGCAGTACTTC; CDR3: CASSPMGGGSYNEQYF
V: TRBV3-1; J: TRBJ1-3; D: .; size: .; DNA: TGTGCCAGCAGCCAAAGGGAGGCTGGAAACACCATATATTTT; CDR3: CASSQREAGNTIYF
V: TRBV6-1; J: TRBJ1-1; D: .; size: .; DNA: TGTGCCAGCAGTGGGTTCTACACTGAAGCTTTCTTT; CDR3: CASSGFYTEAFF
V: TRBV4-1; J: TRBJ2-1; D: TRBD2; size: many; DNA: TGCGCCAGCAGCCAAGGACTAGCGGGAGGGCGGGAGCAGTTCTTC; CDR3: CASSQGLAGGREQFF
V: TRBV19; J: TRBJ1-5; D: .; size: once; DNA: TGTGCCAGTAGTATGTACCAGGGGCCCCAGCATTTT; CDR3: CASSMYQGPQHF
V: TRBV7-9; J: TRBJ1-2; D: .; size: many; DNA: TGTGCCAGCAGCCGAGGAGGGAGCTATGGCTACACCTTC; CDR3: CASSRGGSYGYTF
V: TRBV27; J: TRBJ2-7; D: .; size: .; DNA: TGTGCCACCAGAGGAGTTTTGGGCTACGAGCAGTACTTC; CDR3: CATRGVLGYEQYF
V: TRBV4-1; J: TRBJ2-1; D: .; size: .; DNA: TGCGCCAGCAGCCAAGGGGGGGCCACCTCCTACAATGAGCAGTTCTTC; CDR3: CASSQGGATSYNEQFF
V: TRBV20-1; J: TRBJ2-3; D: .; size: many; DNA: TGCAGTGCTAGACCCCCGGTAGACACAGATACGCAGTATTTT; CDR3: CSARPPVDTDTQYF
V: TRBV7-2; J: TRBJ1-2; D: .; size: many; DNA: TGTGCCAGCAGCTTACTACAGGGAGGCTACACCTTC; CDR3: CASSLLQGGYTF
V: TRBV7-2; J: TRBJ2-1; D: .; size: .; DNA: TGTGCCAGCAACTTACAGGGGTGGCAAGGGAGGGGGATTTACAATGAGCAGTTCTTC; CDR3: CASNLQGWQGRGIYNEQFF
V: TRBV5-1; J: TRBJ1-5; D: TRBD1; size: .; DNA: TGCGCCAGCAGCTTGCCCAGCAGGGGGATCAATGAGCATTTT; CDR3: CASSLPSRGINEHF
V: TRBV6-5; J: TRBJ2-2; D: .; size: few; DNA: TGTGCCAGCAGTTCCCACTTTTCACTAGGCGGGGAGCTGTTTTTT; CDR3: CASSSHFSLGGELFF
V: TRBV15; J: TRBJ1-4; D: .; size: many; DNA: TGTGCCACCAGCCCCATGGGGGAAAAACTGTTTTTT; CDR3: CATSPMGEKLFF
V: TRBV4-1; J: TRBJ2-7; D: .; size: many; DNA: TGCGCCAGCAGCCAGTTCCGGGACTCGGTCTCCTACGAGCAGTACTTC; CDR3: CASSQFRDSVSYEQYF
V: TRBV6-5; J: TRBJ1-3; D: .; size: few; DNA: TGCGGCTCGGGGGGGGACGGAAACACCATATATTTT; CDR3: CGSGGDGNTIYF
V: TRBV10-3; J: TRBJ2-5; D: TRBD2; size: few; DNA: TGTGCCATCAGCGGACTAGCGGGGGAGACCCAGTACTTC; CDR3: CAISGLAGETQYF
V: TRBV7-9; J: TRBJ1-1; D: .; size: .; DNA: TGTGCCAGCAGCTCAGAGAGGGGGAACACTGAAGCTTTCTTT; CDR3: CASSSERGNTEAFF
V: TRBV5-1; J: TRBJ1-2; D: TRBD1; size: once; DNA: TGCGCCAGCAGCACCGGGGACAGGCAGAACTATGGCTACACCTTC; CDR3: CASSTGDRQNYGYTF
V: TRBV6-6; J: TRBJ2-5; D: .; size: many; DNA: TGTGCCGCGGGACGGGACAAGGAGACCCAGTACTTC; CDR3: CAAGRDKETQYF
V: TRBV29-1; J: TRBJ2-3; D: .; size: many; DNA: TGCAGCGTTGGTAGGGGATCGGCAGATACGCAGTATTTT; CDR3: CSVGRGSADTQYF
V: TRBV6-5; J: TRBJ2-7; D: .; size: many; DNA: TGTGCCAGCAGTTACGATTGGCGGGTCTCTGGCGAGCAGTACTTC; CDR3: CASSYDWRVSGEQYF
V: TRBV20-1; J: TRBJ2-2; D: .; size: .; DNA: TGCAGTGCTCTCAACAGCAGGGGTCCGGGGGAGCTGTTTTTT; CDR3: CSALNSRGPGELFF
V: TRBV6-5; J: TRBJ2-5; D: .; size: many; DNA: TGTGCCAGCAGTTACGTTTTTACTAGCAGCCAAGAGACCCAGTACTTC; CDR3: CASSYVFTSSQETQYF
V: TRBV7-8; J: TRBJ1-1; D: .; size: .; DNA: TGTGCCAGCAGCTCCCAGGGCCTGGGTTTGCACACTGAAGCTTTCTTT; CDR3: CASSSQGLGLHTEAFF
V: TRBV11-1; J: TRBJ1-6; D: .; size: .; DNA: TGTGCCAGCAGCTTGACGGAGGGCTCCTATAATTCACCCCTCCACTTT; CDR3: CASSLTEGSYNSPLHF
V: TRBV7-6; J: TRBJ2-1; D: TRBD2; size: many; DNA: TGTGCCAGCAGCTTAGGGGCTAGCGGGAAGGAGTTCTTC; CDR3: CASSLGASGKEFF
V: TRBV18; J: TRBJ1-1; D: .; size: few; DNA: TGTGCCAGCTCACCTACACCTACCGATAACACTGAAGCTTTCTTT; CDR3: CASSPTPTDNTEAFF
V: TRBV7-8; J: TRBJ1-6; D: .; size: many; DNA: TGTGCCAGCAGCCCCGAGGCGGGGTATTCACCCCTCCACTTT; CDR3: CASSPEAGYSPLHF
V: TRBV20-1; J: TRBJ2-1; D: .; size: .; DNA: TGCAGTGCCTCATACGGGGGACCCTACAATGAGCAGTTCTTC; CDR3: CSASYGGPYNEQFF
V: TRBV20-1; J: TRBJ1-5; D: .; size: .; DNA: TGCAGCGCAATGAGGGAAGATCAGCCCCAGCATTTT; CDR3: CSAMREDQPQHF
V: TRBV15; J: TRBJ1-4; D: .; size: few; DNA: TGTGCCACCAGCAGAGGACAAGATAATGAAAAACTGTTTTTT; CDR3: CATSRGQDNEKLFF
V: TRBV20-1; J: TRBJ2-5; D: .; size: .; DNA: TGCAGTGCTAGAAGCCCTAGGAGGGGGGTAGAGACCCAGTACTTC; CDR3: CSARSPRRGVETQYF
V: TRBV7-2; J: TRBJ1-5; D: TRBD1; size: .; DNA: TGTGCCAGCAGCTTAGGGGACAGGGGGCTAGGGCCCCAGCATTTT; CDR3: CASSLGDRGLGPQHF
V: TRBV3-1; J: TRBJ1-5; D: .; size: .; DNA: TGTGCCAGCAGCCCATGGACTGGGTTAGGTCAGCCCCAGCATTTT; CDR3: CASSPWTGLGQPQHF
V: TRBV6-6; J: TRBJ2-5; D: .; size: few; DNA: TGTGCCAGCAGTACGTGGGAGACCCAGTACTTC; CDR3: CASSTWETQYF
V: TRBV7-3; J: TRBJ1-1; D: .; size: few; DNA: TGTGCCAGCAGCTTAACGTTGGCAGGGAACACTGAAGCTTTCTTT; CDR3: CASSLTLAGNTEAFF
V: TRBV7-9; J: TRBJ2-2; D: .; size: .; DNA: TGTGCCAGCAGCAGCGGACTAACAGGCAACACCGGGGAGCTGTTTTTT; CDR3: CASSSGLTGNTGELFF
V: TRBV7-3; J: TRBJ1-1; D: .; size: .; DNA: TGTGCCAGCAGCCCCTCCACGAGAGGGGGGACTGAAGCTTTCTTT; CDR3: CASSPSTRGGTEAFF
V: TRBV10-3; J: TRBJ1-2; D: .; size: many; DNA: TGTGCCATCAGTGAGTCTCGGTATGGCTACACCTTC; CDR3: CAISESRYGYTF
V: TRBV20-1; J: TRBJ1-1; D: .; size: few; DNA: TGCAGTGCTGCCATGGGCATCATTTTCGAAGCTTTCTTT; CDR3: CSAAMGIIFEAFF
V: TRBV7-2; J: TRBJ1-5; D: .; size: .; DNA: TGTGCCAGCAGCTTAGAGACGGGACCCCAGCATTTT; CDR3: CASSLETGPQHF
V: TRBV24-1; J: TRBJ2-7; D: TRBD1; size: few; DNA: TGTGCCACCAGTGACTCCACAGGGGTCCACGAGCAGTACTTC; CDR3: CATSDSTGVHEQYF
V: TRBV29-1; J: TRBJ2-5; D: .; size: .; DNA: TGCAGCGTACGAGGGAATGGACAAGAGACCCAGTACTTC; CDR3: CSVRGNGQETQYF